These 2 T cell receptor beta chains originate from one sample sequenced in a study of blood T cells in healthy people across ages. Then a second PCR, running roughly 7 to 11 cycles, was carried out with a sample-barcoded 5' primer and a J-beta primer mix. TCRdb processed the 5' RACE reads anew with MiXCR; each CDR3 protein has one entry. The sample carries roughly 500,000 distinct CDR3 sequences, 25% to 30% recorded once. Material: blood. The receptors originated from a woman in her 70s in good health.

The chain recombines TRBV4-2 with TRBJ2-5, with 7 bases lining up with TRBD2. The CDR3 is 16 residues long. V was clipped by 5 bases and J by 1 base; unmatched bases: 10. The germline gives CDR1 LGHNA, CDR2 YNFKEQ. The CDR3: CASSEGYGGTQETQYF. The CDR3 DNA sequence: TGTGCCAGCAGCGAAGGGTACGGGGGGACCCAAGAGACCCAGTACTTC.

This clonotype showed up just a few times. V and J are TRBV5-1 and TRBJ1-1; D might be TRBD1 (5 bases). Trimming left V 3 bases short and J 2 bases short, with 11 bases between. This CDR3 has 14 residues. Looked up from germline, CDR1 is SGHRS and CDR2 is YFSETQ. In DNA, the CDR3 is TGCGCCAGCAGCTATGAGGGGTCTAACACTGAAGCTTTCTTT. As protein: CASSYEGSNTEAFF.